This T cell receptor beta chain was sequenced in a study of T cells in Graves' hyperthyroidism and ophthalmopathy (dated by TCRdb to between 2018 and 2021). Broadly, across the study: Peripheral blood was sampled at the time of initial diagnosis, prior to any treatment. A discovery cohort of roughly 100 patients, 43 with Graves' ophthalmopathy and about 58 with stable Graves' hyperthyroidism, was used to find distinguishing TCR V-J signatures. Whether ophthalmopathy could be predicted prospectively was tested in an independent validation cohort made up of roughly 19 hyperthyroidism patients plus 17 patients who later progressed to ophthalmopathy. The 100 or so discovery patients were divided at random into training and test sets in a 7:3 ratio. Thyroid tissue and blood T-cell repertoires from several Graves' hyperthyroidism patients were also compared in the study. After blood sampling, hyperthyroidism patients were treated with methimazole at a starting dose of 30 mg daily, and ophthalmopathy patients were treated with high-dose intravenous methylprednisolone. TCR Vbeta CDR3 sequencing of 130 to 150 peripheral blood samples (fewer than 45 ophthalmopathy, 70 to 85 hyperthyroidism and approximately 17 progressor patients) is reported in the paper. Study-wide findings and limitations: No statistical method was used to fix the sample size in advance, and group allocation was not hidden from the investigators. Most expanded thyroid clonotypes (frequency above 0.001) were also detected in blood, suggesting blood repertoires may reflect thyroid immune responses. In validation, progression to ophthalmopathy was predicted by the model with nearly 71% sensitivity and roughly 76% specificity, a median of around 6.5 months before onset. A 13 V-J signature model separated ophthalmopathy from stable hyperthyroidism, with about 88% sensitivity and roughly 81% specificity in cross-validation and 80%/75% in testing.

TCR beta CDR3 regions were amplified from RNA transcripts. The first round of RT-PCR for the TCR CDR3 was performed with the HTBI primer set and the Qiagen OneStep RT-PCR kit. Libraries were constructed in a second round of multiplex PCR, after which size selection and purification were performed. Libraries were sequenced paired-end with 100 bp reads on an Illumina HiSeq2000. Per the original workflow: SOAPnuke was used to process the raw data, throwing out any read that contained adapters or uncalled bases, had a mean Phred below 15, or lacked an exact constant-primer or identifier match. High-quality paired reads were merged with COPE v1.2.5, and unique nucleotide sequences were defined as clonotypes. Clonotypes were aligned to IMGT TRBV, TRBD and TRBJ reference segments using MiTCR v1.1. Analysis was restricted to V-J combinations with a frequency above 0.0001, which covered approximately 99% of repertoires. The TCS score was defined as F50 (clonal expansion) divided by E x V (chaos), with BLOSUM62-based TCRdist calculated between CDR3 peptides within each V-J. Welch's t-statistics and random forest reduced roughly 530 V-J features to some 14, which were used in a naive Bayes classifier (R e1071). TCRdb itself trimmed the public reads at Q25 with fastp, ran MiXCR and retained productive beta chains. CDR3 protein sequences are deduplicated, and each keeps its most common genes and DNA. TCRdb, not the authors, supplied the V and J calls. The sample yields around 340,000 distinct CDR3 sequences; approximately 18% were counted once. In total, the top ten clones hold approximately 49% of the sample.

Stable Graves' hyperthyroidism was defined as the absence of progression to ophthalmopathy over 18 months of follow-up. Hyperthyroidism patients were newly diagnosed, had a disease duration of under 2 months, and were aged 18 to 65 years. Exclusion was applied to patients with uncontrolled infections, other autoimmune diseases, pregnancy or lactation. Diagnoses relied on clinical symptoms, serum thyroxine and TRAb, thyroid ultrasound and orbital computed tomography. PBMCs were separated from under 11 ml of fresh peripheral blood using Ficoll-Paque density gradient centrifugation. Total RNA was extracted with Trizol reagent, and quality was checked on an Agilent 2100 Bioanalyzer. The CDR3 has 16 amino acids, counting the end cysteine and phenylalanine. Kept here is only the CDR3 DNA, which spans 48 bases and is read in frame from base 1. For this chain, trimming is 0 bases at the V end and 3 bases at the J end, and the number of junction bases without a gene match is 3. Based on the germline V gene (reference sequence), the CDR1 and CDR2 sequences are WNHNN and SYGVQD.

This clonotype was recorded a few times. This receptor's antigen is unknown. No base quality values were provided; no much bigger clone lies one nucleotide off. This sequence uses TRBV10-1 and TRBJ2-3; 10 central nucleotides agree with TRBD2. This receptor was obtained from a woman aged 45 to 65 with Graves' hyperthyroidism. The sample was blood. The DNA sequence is TGCGCCAGCAGTGAGTCGGGGACTAGCGAGACAGATACGCAGTATTTT. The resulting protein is CASSESGTSETDTQYF.